The clone carrying this T cell receptor (beta chain) was observed many times. This sample stems from a study of early T cells in non-severe SARS-CoV-2 infection. TCRdb redid the calling of the 5' RACE reads with MiXCR, one entry per CDR3 protein. The sample shows approximately 35,000 distinct CDR3 sequences, more than 4.5% of them seen only once. CDR1 and CDR2 (germline): LGHNT, FRNRAP. V was clipped by 0 bases and J by 8 bases, with 8 bases between them. This CDR3 has 13 residues. Sequencing was done on a sample of whole blood. The chain recombines TRBV12-5 with TRBJ1-3; D ambiguous. The receptor was derived from an adult who was a healthcare worker with PCR-confirmed SARS-CoV-2 infection or an uninfected control (not recorded which). CDR3 amino acids: CASGLVQKDTIYF. The CDR3 nucleotides read TGTGCTAGTGGTTTGGTACAGAAGGACACCATATATTTT.